A single sample is the source of the 10 T cell receptor beta chains below, sequenced in a study of human T cells and chemical hapten exposure (dated by TCRdb to the early 2020s). Unfractionated whole blood was collected in Tempus Blood RNA tubes, and total RNA was extracted from that blood. During library preparation, unique molecular identifiers were attached to individual cDNA molecules so that TCRs could be counted in a quantitative, reproducible way. TCRdb reprocessing: public reads trimmed at Q25 with fastp, clones called with MiXCR, in-frame beta chains kept. A single entry per CDR3 protein holds the most common genes and DNA from its merged rows. The sample table holds fewer than 150,000 distinct CDR3 sequences, of which 8.5% were seen once. Approximately 1.5% of the sample belongs to the ten largest clones. Sequencing was done on a sample of whole blood. The receptors here all came from a human donor in good health. Some clones in this sample may be carry-over from other donors' samples. Donor details come from another sample of the same person, matched by shared clones.

The chain combines TRBV6-5 with TRBJ1-1; D remains ambiguous. This CDR3 has 14 amino acids. Germline CDR1 MNHEY, CDR2 SVGAGI. Trimming took off 2 bases at V and 4 bases at J, with 11 bases between the two ends. CDR3 sequence (DNA): TGTGCCAGCAGTTACGGCAGGCGTGGCACTGAAGCTTTCTTT. Its protein product is CASSYGRRGTEAFF.

This rearrangement joins TRBV4-3 to TRBJ1-1, with D possibly being TRBD1 (5 bases). There are 16 residues in the CDR3. In germline, CDR1 is LGHNA, CDR2 YSLEER. V lost 0 bases, J lost 1 base, and 12 bases lay in between. The CDR3 is CASSQDVGARNTEAFF. CDR3 bases: TGCGCCAGCAGCCAAGATGTCGGGGCGAGGAACACTGAAGCTTTCTTT.

This clonotype was observed a few times. The rearrangement links TRBV3-1 to TRBJ2-1; D gene uncertain. V was trimmed by 3 bases and J by 7 bases, leaving 7 bases between them. The CDR3 has 12 amino acids. CDR1 and CDR2 (germline): LGHDT, YNNKEL (reference sequence). Written as DNA, the CDR3 is TGTGCCAGCAGCCATGCCGAGAATGAGCAGTTCTTC. It codes for CASSHAENEQFF.

This clonotype was seen many times. V usage is TRBV11-3 and J usage is TRBJ2-1; 9 nucleotides align to TRBD2. CDR1 is SGHNT, CDR2 YENEEA, per germline. Trimming at V came to 1 base and at J to 10 bases, leaving 11 bases not matched to a gene. The CDR3 length is 16 residues. CDR3 in DNA: TGTGCCAGCAGCTTAGGAGGTTTAGCGGGAGAATGGGAGCAGTTCTTC. This gives the protein CASSLGGLAGEWEQFF.

This clonotype occurred many times. The chain is built from TRBV21-1 and TRBJ1-2; TRBD1, the table's D call, lacks a check against the DNA. TRBV21-1 is an annotated pseudogene. The length of the CDR3 is 12 residues. The CDR3 DNA reads as TGTGCCAGCAGCATCCAGGGGTATGGCTACACCTTC. As protein: CASSIQGYGYTF.

The CDR3 DNA is TGTGCCACTCCTGGACCCGTGAACACTGAAGCTTTCTTT. Protein sequence: CATPGPVNTEAFF. V usage is TRBV11-1 and J usage is TRBJ1-1; D is unresolved. CDR3 length: 13 amino acids. Germline values: CDR1 SGHAT, CDR2 FQDESV (reference sequence). V shed 10 bases and J shed 0 bases, with 12 bases lying between them. Full variable domain (outside the CDR3, taken from reference TRBV11-1 and TRBJ1-1): EAEVAQSPRYKITEKSQAVAFWCDPISGHATLYWYRQILGQGPELLVQFQDESVVDDSQLPKDRFSAERLKGVDSTLKIQPAELGDSAMYLCATPGPVNTEAFFGQGTRLTVV.

The chain uses TRBV2 and TRBJ1-2; D unclear. This CDR3 comprises 13 residues. Looked up from germline, CDR1 is SNHLY and CDR2 is FYNNEI. V was clipped by 0 bases and J by 5 bases, with 7 bases between them. CDR3 amino acids: CASSEAWEYGYTF. The CDR3 DNA reads as TGTGCCAGCAGTGAAGCATGGGAATATGGCTACACCTTC.

The table lists this clonotype with many counts. The rearrangement links TRBV20-1 to TRBJ1-5; D ambiguous. The V gene's germline CDR1 is DFQATT and CDR2 SNEGSKA (reference sequence). The CDR3 runs to 14 residues. V gave up 0 bases and J gave up 2 bases, with 8 bases separating them. DNA of the CDR3: TGCAGTGCTAGAGATTTCGGGGGCAATCAGCCCCAGCATTTT. Translating it yields CSARDFGGNQPQHF.

This clonotype showed up many times. The rearrangement uses TRBV18 and TRBJ2-1, with D unclear. Looked up from germline, CDR1 is KGHSH and CDR2 is LQKENI. With 3 bases removed from V and 0 bases from J, the gap between germline ends came to 9 bases. The CDR3 totals 15 residues. The CDR3 coding sequence is TGTGCCAGCTCACCTCCTCTGGGCTCCTACAATGAGCAGTTCTTC. Protein sequence: CASSPPLGSYNEQFF.

This clonotype has ten or more counts. The chain's CDR3 is CASSKGHAGGGRNQPQHF. Written as DNA, the CDR3 is TGTGCCAGCAGCAAGGGGCATGCTGGGGGTGGGCGCAATCAGCCCCAGCATTTT. This chain links TRBV21-1 with TRBJ1-5; no DNA check was done on the table's D call, TRBD1. TRBV21-1 is an annotated pseudogene. The CDR3 runs to 18 residues.